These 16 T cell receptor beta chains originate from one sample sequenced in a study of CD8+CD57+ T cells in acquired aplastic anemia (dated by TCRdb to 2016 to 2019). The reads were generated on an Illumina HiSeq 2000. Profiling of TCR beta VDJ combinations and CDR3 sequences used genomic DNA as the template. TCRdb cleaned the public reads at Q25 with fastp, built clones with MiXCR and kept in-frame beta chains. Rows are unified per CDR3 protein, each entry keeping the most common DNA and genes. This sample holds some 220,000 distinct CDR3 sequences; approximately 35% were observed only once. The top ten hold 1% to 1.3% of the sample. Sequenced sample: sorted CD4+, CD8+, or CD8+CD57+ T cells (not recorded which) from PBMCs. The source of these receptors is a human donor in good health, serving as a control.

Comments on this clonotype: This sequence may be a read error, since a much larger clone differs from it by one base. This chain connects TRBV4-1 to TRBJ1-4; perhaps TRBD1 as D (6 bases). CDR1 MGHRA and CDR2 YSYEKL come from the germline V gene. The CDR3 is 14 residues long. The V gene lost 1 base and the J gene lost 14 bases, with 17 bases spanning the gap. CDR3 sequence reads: CASSQVGTCSGLFF. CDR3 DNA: TGCGCCAGCAGCCAAGTAGGGACATGTAGTGGGCTGTTTTTT.

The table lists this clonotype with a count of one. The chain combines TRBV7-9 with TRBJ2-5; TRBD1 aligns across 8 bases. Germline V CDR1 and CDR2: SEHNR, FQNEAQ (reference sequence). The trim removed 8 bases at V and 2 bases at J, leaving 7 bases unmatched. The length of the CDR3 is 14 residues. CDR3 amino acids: CASEDRAGQETQYF. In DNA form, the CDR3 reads TGTGCCAGCGAGGACAGGGCGGGACAAGAGACCCAGTACTTC. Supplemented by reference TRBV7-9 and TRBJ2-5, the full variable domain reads DTGVSQNPRHKITKRGQNVTFRCDPISEHNRLYWYRQTLGQGPEFLTYFQNEAQLEKSRLLSDRFSAERPKGSFSTLEIQRTEQGDSAMYLCASEDRAGQETQYFGPGTRLLVL.

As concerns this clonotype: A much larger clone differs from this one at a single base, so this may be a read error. The CDR3 loop reads CASSLNIQETQCF. DNA for the CDR3: TGTGCCAGCAGTTTGAACATCCAAGAGACCCAGTGCTTC. The chain employs TRBV2 and TRBJ2-5; D uncertain. There are 13 residues in the CDR3. Germline V gene data show CDR1 as SNHLY and CDR2 as FYNNEI.

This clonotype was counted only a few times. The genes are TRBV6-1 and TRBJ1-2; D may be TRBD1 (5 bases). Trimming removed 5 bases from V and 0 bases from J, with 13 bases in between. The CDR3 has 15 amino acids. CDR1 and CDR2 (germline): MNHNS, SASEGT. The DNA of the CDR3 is TGTGCCAGCAGTCAGGGCTGGGTTACTAACTATGGCTACACCTTC. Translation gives CASSQGWVTNYGYTF.

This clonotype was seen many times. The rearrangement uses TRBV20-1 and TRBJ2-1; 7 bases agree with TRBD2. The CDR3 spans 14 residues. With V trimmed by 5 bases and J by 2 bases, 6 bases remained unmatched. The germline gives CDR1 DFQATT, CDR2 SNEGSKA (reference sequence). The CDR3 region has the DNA TGCAGTGCTTTAGCGGGCGACACCTACAATGAGCAGTTCTTC. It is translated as CSALAGDTYNEQFF.

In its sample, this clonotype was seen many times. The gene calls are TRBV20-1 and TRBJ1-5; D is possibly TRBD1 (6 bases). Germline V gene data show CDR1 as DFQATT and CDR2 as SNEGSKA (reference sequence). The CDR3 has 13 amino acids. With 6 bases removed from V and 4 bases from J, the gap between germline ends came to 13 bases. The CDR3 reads CSALKQGNQPQHF. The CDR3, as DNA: TGCAGTGCCCTCAAACAGGGAAATCAGCCCCAGCATTTT.

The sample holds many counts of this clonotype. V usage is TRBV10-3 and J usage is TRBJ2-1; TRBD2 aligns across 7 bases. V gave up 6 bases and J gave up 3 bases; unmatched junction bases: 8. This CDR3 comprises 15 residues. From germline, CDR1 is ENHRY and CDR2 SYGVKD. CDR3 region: CAISRSGAYYNEQFF. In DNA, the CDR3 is TGTGCCATCAGCCGGAGCGGGGCCTACTACAATGAGCAGTTCTTC.

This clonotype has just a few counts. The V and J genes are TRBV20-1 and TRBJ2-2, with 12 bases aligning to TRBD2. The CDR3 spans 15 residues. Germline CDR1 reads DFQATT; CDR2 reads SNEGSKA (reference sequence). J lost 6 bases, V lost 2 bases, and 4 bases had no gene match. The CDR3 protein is CSARLAGGLSGELFF. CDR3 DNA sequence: TGCAGTGCTAGACTAGCGGGGGGGCTGTCCGGGGAGCTGTTTTTT.

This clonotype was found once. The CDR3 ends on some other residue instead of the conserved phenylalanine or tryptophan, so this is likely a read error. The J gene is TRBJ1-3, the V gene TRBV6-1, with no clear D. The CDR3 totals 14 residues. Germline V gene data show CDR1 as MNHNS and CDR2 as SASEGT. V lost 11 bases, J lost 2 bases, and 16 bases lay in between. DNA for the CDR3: TGTGCCGGAGGACTATTCGGTCCTGGAAACACCATATATCTT. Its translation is CAGGLFGPGNTIYL.

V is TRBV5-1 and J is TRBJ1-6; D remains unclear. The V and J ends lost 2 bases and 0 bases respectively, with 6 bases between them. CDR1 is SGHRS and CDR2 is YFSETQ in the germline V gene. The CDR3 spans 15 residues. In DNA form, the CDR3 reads TGCGCCAGCAGCTTCAGAAACTCCTATAATTCACCCCTCCACTTT. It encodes CASSFRNSYNSPLHF. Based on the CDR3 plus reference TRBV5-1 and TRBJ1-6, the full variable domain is KAGVTQTPRYLIKTRGQQVTLSCSPISGHRSVSWYQQTPGQGLQFLFEYFSETQRNKGNFPGRFSGRQFSNSRSEMNVSTLELGDSALYLCASSFRNSYNSPLHFGNGTRLTVT.

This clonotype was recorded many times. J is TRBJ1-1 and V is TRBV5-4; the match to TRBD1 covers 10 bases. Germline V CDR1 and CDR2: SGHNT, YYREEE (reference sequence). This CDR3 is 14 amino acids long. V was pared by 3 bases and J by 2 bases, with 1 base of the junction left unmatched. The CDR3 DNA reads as TGTGCCAGCAGCTGGACAGGGGGTAACACTGAAGCTTTCTTT. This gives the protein CASSWTGGNTEAFF.

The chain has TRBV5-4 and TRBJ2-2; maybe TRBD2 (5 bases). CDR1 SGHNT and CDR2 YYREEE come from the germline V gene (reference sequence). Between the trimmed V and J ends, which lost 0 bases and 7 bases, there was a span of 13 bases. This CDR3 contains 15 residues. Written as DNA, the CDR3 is TGTGCCAGCAGCTTGGGTGGAGGACGGAACGGGGAGCTGTTTTTT. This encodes CASSLGGGRNGELFF.

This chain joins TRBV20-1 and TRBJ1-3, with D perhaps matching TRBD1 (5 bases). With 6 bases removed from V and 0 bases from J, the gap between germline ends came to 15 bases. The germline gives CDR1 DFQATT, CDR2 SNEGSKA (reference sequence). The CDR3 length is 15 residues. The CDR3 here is CSAEGHLTSGNTIYF. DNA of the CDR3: TGCAGTGCCGAAGGACACCTGACCTCTGGAAACACCATATATTTT.

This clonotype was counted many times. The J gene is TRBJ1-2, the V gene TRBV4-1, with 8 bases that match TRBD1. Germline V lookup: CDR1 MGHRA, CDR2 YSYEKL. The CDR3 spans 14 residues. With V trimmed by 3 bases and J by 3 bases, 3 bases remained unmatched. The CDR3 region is CASSQKQGDYGYTF. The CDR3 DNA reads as TGCGCCAGCAGCCAGAAACAGGGGGACTATGGCTACACCTTC.

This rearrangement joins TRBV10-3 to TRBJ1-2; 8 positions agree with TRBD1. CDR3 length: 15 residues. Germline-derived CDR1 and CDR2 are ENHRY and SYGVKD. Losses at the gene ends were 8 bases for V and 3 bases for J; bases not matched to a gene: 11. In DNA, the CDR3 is TGTGCCATCGCGGACAGGGTCGGTTCGTACTATGGCTACACCTTC. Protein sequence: CAIADRVGSYYGYTF.

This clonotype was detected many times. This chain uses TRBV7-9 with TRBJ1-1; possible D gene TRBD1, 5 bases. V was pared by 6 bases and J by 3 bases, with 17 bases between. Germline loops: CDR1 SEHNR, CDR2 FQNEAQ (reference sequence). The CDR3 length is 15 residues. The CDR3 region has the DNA TGTGCCAGCAGTTCTAAGGACAACCTTTACACTGAAGCTTTCTTT. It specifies CASSSKDNLYTEAFF. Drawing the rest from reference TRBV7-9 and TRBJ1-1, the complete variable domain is DTGVSQNPRHKITKRGQNVTFRCDPISEHNRLYWYRQTLGQGPEFLTYFQNEAQLEKSRLLSDRFSAERPKGSFSTLEIQRTEQGDSAMYLCASSSKDNLYTEAFFGQGTRLTVV.